A selection of T cell receptor beta chains follows, all from one sample in a study of T cell repertoires in cytomegalovirus infection. TCRdb re-called the reads through MiXCR, storing one row per CDR3 protein. The repertoire holds approximately 500,000 distinct CDR3 sequences, with 11% as singletons. The sequencing input was PBMCs. These receptors were obtained from a human donor in good health (CMV status not recorded). Some clones in this sample may be carry-over from other donors' samples. Both conserved end residues are part of each CDR3. Each record gives: J gene, D gene, clone size, V gene, CDR3 DNA, CDR3 protein. The D gene is left open where the match is weak. Clone size, where shown, is once, few, many, or a class for clones that have expanded.

j_gene: TRBJ1-6
d_gene: .
abundance: many
v_gene: TRBV7-8
CDR3nt: TGTGCCAGCAGCTTAGTGAGTGGGAATTCACCCCTCCACTTT
CDR3aa: CASSLVSGNSPLHF

j_gene: TRBJ1-5
d_gene: .
abundance: .
v_gene: TRBV6-6
CDR3nt: TGTGCCAGCAGTTTGGAACAGGGCTCCAATCAGCCCCAGCATTTT
CDR3aa: CASSLEQGSNQPQHF

j_gene: TRBJ1-4
d_gene: .
abundance: many
v_gene: TRBV7-3
CDR3nt: TGTGCCAGCAGCAAACCCGCCTATTACAAGGAGGGAAACGAAAAACTGTTTTTT
CDR3aa: CASSKPAYYKEGNEKLFF

j_gene: TRBJ1-6
d_gene: TRBD1
abundance: .
v_gene: TRBV19
CDR3nt: TGTGCCAGTGGGCTGGACAGGGGTAATTCACCCCTCCACTTT
CDR3aa: CASGLDRGNSPLHF

j_gene: TRBJ1-4
d_gene: .
abundance: many
v_gene: TRBV7-9
CDR3nt: TGTGCCAGCAGCTCCTCTCGGGTCAGGAGGACTAATGAAAAACTGTTTTTT
CDR3aa: CASSSSRVRRTNEKLFF

j_gene: TRBJ2-1
d_gene: TRBD2
abundance: many
v_gene: TRBV7-9
CDR3nt: TGTGCCAGTGGCGGCGGGAGCCACAATGAGCAGTTCTTC
CDR3aa: CASGGGSHNEQFF

j_gene: TRBJ2-7
d_gene: .
abundance: .
v_gene: TRBV20-1
CDR3nt: TGCAGTGCTAGCCAGGTGTCCTACGAGCAGTACTTC
CDR3aa: CSASQVSYEQYF

j_gene: TRBJ2-1
d_gene: .
abundance: many
v_gene: TRBV20-1
CDR3nt: TGCAGTGCAACAGCCCTAGTACTCGGTGGGGGGGGCCCCTACAATGAGCAGTTCTTC
CDR3aa: CSATALVLGGGGPYNEQFF

j_gene: TRBJ1-2
d_gene: TRBD1
abundance: few
v_gene: TRBV29-1
CDR3nt: TGCAGCGCAAAGGGGGCGGATGGCTACACCTTC
CDR3aa: CSAKGADGYTF

j_gene: TRBJ2-7
d_gene: .
abundance: many
v_gene: TRBV6-1
CDR3nt: TGTGCCAGCAGTGAAGTAGGTGCGGCCGTCACACCCTACGAGCAGTACTTC
CDR3aa: CASSEVGAAVTPYEQYF

j_gene: TRBJ2-1
d_gene: .
abundance: many
v_gene: TRBV6-2/TRBV6-3
CDR3nt: TGTGCCAGCAGTTACGTCGGACAATACAATGAGCAGTTCTTC
CDR3aa: CASSYVGQYNEQFF

j_gene: TRBJ1-5
d_gene: TRBD1
abundance: many
v_gene: TRBV19
CDR3nt: TGTGCCAGCCAGTCATCAGGGGGCCGTGGATATAGCAATCAGCCCCAGCATTTT
CDR3aa: CASQSSGGRGYSNQPQHF

j_gene: TRBJ2-1
d_gene: .
abundance: many
v_gene: TRBV9
CDR3nt: TGTGCCAGCAGTGGGGGGGTACAGGGGGCCTACAATGAGCAGTTCTTC
CDR3aa: CASSGGVQGAYNEQFF

j_gene: TRBJ1-5
d_gene: .
abundance: few
v_gene: TRBV10-3
CDR3nt: TGTGCCATTTGGGGAGGGGTGGCCAATCAGCCCCAGCATTTT
CDR3aa: CAIWGGVANQPQHF

j_gene: TRBJ1-6
d_gene: .
abundance: many
v_gene: TRBV5-5
CDR3nt: TGTGCCAGCAGCTTGGCTGAGGGTTCACCCCTCCACTTT
CDR3aa: CASSLAEGSPLHF

j_gene: TRBJ1-1
d_gene: .
abundance: many
v_gene: TRBV6-5
CDR3nt: TGTGCCAGCAGGATCCTCCGGGAGGGGATTATGAACACTGAAGCTTTCTTT
CDR3aa: CASRILREGIMNTEAFF

j_gene: TRBJ2-2
d_gene: .
abundance: many
v_gene: TRBV7-3
CDR3nt: TGTGCCAGCAGCCTGACCGAGGCTGGACCCGGGGAGCTGTTTTTT
CDR3aa: CASSLTEAGPGELFF

j_gene: TRBJ2-4
d_gene: .
abundance: many
v_gene: TRBV6-1
CDR3nt: TGTGCCAGCAGTGAATATGACAGTCAAAACATTCAGTACTTC
CDR3aa: CASSEYDSQNIQYF

j_gene: TRBJ2-1
d_gene: TRBD2
abundance: few
v_gene: TRBV4-1
CDR3nt: TGCGCCAGCAGCCAAACTAGCGGGAGGGAGGGGAATGAGCAGTTCTTC
CDR3aa: CASSQTSGREGNEQFF

j_gene: TRBJ2-7
d_gene: .
abundance: many
v_gene: TRBV6-1
CDR3nt: TGTGCCACCCTCCGGGGATCCGCCTACGAGCAGTACTTC
CDR3aa: CATLRGSAYEQYF

j_gene: TRBJ2-1
d_gene: .
abundance: many
v_gene: TRBV7-9
CDR3nt: TGTGCCAGCAGCCAGGGCCTCTTGAATGAGCAGTTCTTC
CDR3aa: CASSQGLLNEQFF

j_gene: TRBJ1-2
d_gene: TRBD1
abundance: many
v_gene: TRBV12-3/TRBV12-4
CDR3nt: TGTGCCAGCAGACCGGGGACAGGGGGTAACTATGGCTACACCTTC
CDR3aa: CASRPGTGGNYGYTF

j_gene: TRBJ2-2
d_gene: .
abundance: .
v_gene: TRBV24-1
CDR3nt: TGTGCCACTGCGGGCAGCGTATCTACCGGGGAGCTGTTTTTT
CDR3aa: CATAGSVSTGELFF

j_gene: TRBJ2-2
d_gene: .
abundance: .
v_gene: TRBV11-2
CDR3nt: TGTGCCAGCAGCTTGCAGGCGTACGTGGACACCGGGGAGCTGTTTTTT
CDR3aa: CASSLQAYVDTGELFF

j_gene: TRBJ2-1
d_gene: TRBD1
abundance: many
v_gene: TRBV7-9
CDR3nt: TGTGCCAGCAGCTTCTGGGACAGGGTTCGGGAGCAGTTCTTC
CDR3aa: CASSFWDRVREQFF

j_gene: TRBJ2-7
d_gene: TRBD2
abundance: .
v_gene: TRBV14
CDR3nt: TGTGCCAGCAGCCAAGATAAATATCGAGGGGAGGGCGAGCAGTACTTC
CDR3aa: CASSQDKYRGEGEQYF

j_gene: TRBJ2-5
d_gene: TRBD1
abundance: few
v_gene: TRBV24-1
CDR3nt: TGTGCCACCAGTGATTCACAGGGGTTCCCTCCGACCCAGTACTTC
CDR3aa: CATSDSQGFPPTQYF

j_gene: TRBJ1-1
d_gene: .
abundance: many
v_gene: TRBV5-6
CDR3nt: TGTGCCAGCAGCTTGAGGGCCGGGACGGGTAGAACTGAAGCTTTCTTT
CDR3aa: CASSLRAGTGRTEAFF

j_gene: TRBJ2-2
d_gene: TRBD1
abundance: many
v_gene: TRBV7-9
CDR3nt: TGTGCCAGCAGCTCCCGAGACAGGGAAGACACCGGGGAGCTGTTTTTT
CDR3aa: CASSSRDREDTGELFF

j_gene: TRBJ2-3
d_gene: TRBD2
abundance: many
v_gene: TRBV7-8
CDR3nt: TGTGCCAGCAGCTTAAGTAGGGGACTAGCGAAGCCAGATACGCAGTATTTT
CDR3aa: CASSLSRGLAKPDTQYF

j_gene: TRBJ1-3
d_gene: .
abundance: .
v_gene: TRBV30
CDR3nt: TGTGCCTGGAGTATCGGAAACACCATATATTTT
CDR3aa: CAWSIGNTIYF

j_gene: TRBJ1-6
d_gene: TRBD1
abundance: many
v_gene: TRBV5-4
CDR3nt: TGTGCCAGCAGCTTAGGTGGGACAGATAATTCACCCCTCCACTTT
CDR3aa: CASSLGGTDNSPLHF

j_gene: TRBJ2-2
d_gene: TRBD1
abundance: many
v_gene: TRBV29-1
CDR3nt: TGCAGCGTTGTATCCTGGACAGGGCGGTCCGGGGAGCTGTTTTTT
CDR3aa: CSVVSWTGRSGELFF

j_gene: TRBJ2-5
d_gene: TRBD1
abundance: few
v_gene: TRBV19
CDR3nt: TGTGCCAGTAGTGCCCCCGGACAGGGGGGAGAGACCCAGTACTTC
CDR3aa: CASSAPGQGGETQYF

j_gene: TRBJ2-1
d_gene: TRBD2
abundance: many
v_gene: TRBV7-8
CDR3nt: TGTGCCAGCAGCTCTAGCGGGAGGGACTACAATGAGCAGTTCTTC
CDR3aa: CASSSSGRDYNEQFF

j_gene: TRBJ2-1
d_gene: .
abundance: many
v_gene: TRBV12-3/TRBV12-4
CDR3nt: TGTGCCAGCATCCCCCAGGGGGGCTCCTACAATGAGCAGTTCTTC
CDR3aa: CASIPQGGSYNEQFF

j_gene: TRBJ1-3
d_gene: .
abundance: many
v_gene: TRBV4-1
CDR3nt: TGCGCCAGCAGCCAAGATTGGTTCGTCGGAACTGGAAACACCATATATTTT
CDR3aa: CASSQDWFVGTGNTIYF

j_gene: TRBJ2-1
d_gene: TRBD2
abundance: many
v_gene: TRBV20-1
CDR3nt: TGCAGTGCTAGAGGTTTGCGGGAGACCTACAATGAGCAGTTCTTC
CDR3aa: CSARGLRETYNEQFF

j_gene: TRBJ2-3
d_gene: TRBD2
abundance: .
v_gene: TRBV20-1
CDR3nt: TGCAGCGAAAGGGCTAGCGGGAGATTAGATACGCAGTATTTT
CDR3aa: CSERASGRLDTQYF

j_gene: TRBJ1-2
d_gene: .
abundance: few
v_gene: TRBV2
CDR3nt: TGTGCCAGCAGGGGAGGGGATCTAGGGTATGGCTACACCTTC
CDR3aa: CASRGGDLGYGYTF

j_gene: TRBJ2-5
d_gene: .
abundance: once
v_gene: TRBV3-1
CDR3nt: TGTGCCAGCAGCTCACCCGGGACCTACGGTGAGACCCAGTACTTC
CDR3aa: CASSSPGTYGETQYF

j_gene: TRBJ2-3
d_gene: TRBD2
abundance: many
v_gene: TRBV6-1
CDR3nt: TGTGCCACCAGGCGGCTAGCGGGGGCCTACACAGATACGCAGTATTTT
CDR3aa: CATRRLAGAYTDTQYF

j_gene: TRBJ2-3
d_gene: TRBD2
abundance: few
v_gene: TRBV3-1
CDR3nt: TGTGCCAGCGCCGGGGAGGGAGTGGTAGGAGATACGCAGTATTTT
CDR3aa: CASAGEGVVGDTQYF

j_gene: TRBJ1-4
d_gene: .
abundance: few
v_gene: TRBV30
CDR3nt: TGTGCCTGGAGTGTACCGATCACAACTAATGAAAAACTGTTTTTT
CDR3aa: CAWSVPITTNEKLFF

j_gene: TRBJ2-1
d_gene: .
abundance: many
v_gene: TRBV6-1
CDR3nt: TGTGCCAGCAGTGACGGCGGGGTGAGACTGAATTACAATGAGCAGTTCTTC
CDR3aa: CASSDGGVRLNYNEQFF

j_gene: TRBJ2-6
d_gene: .
abundance: many
v_gene: TRBV27
CDR3nt: TGTGCCAGCAGTTTTGGCCTCTCTGGGGCCAACGTCCTGACTTTC
CDR3aa: CASSFGLSGANVLTF

j_gene: TRBJ2-7
d_gene: TRBD1
abundance: .
v_gene: TRBV6-5
CDR3nt: TGTGCCAGCAGTTACACCACAGGGGTCAGCTCCTACGAGCAGTACTTC
CDR3aa: CASSYTTGVSSYEQYF

j_gene: TRBJ2-7
d_gene: TRBD2
abundance: many
v_gene: TRBV28
CDR3nt: TGTGCCAGCAGTGCCCTGACTAGCGGGAGCTCCTACGAGCAGTACTTC
CDR3aa: CASSALTSGSSYEQYF

j_gene: TRBJ2-3
d_gene: TRBD2
abundance: .
v_gene: TRBV20-1
CDR3nt: TGCAGTGCTACCCCTCCCCCGGGACTAGCGGGGGGTATTCTTGCAGATACGCAGTATTTT
CDR3aa: CSATPPPGLAGGILADTQYF

j_gene: TRBJ2-3
d_gene: .
abundance: .
v_gene: TRBV5-5
CDR3nt: TGTGCCAACAGCCGTCTTTACCTCACAGATACGCAGTATTTT
CDR3aa: CANSRLYLTDTQYF

j_gene: TRBJ2-1
d_gene: .
abundance: many
v_gene: TRBV4-1
CDR3nt: TGCGCCAGCAGCCAAGGGGTATGGTTTCAGGGATTCCCCTACAATGAGCAGTTCTTC
CDR3aa: CASSQGVWFQGFPYNEQFF